A selection of T cell receptor beta chains follows, all from one sample in a study of blood T cell repertoires in COVID-19. Only in-frame clones appear in the TCRdb table, and some are missing; sequencing was by immunoSEQ multiplex PCR. The sample consists of some 500,000 clones, roughly 90% of them appearing once. Source material: PBMCs or T cells enriched from blood (not recorded which). The receptor set was obtained from a woman aged 40-49 years who had recovered from COVID-19. CDR3s include the opening cysteine and the closing phenylalanine or tryptophan. Fields, in order: V gene, J gene, CDR3 protein.

>TRBV12-3/TRBV12-4|TRBJ1-2
CASRRDYGYTF
>TRBV25-1|TRBJ2-1
CASRSASGKVGEQFF
>TRBV30|TRBJ2-1
CASKQGGRAYNEQFF
>TRBV5-1|TRBJ1-3
CASSLNSYSGNTIYF
>TRBV14|TRBJ2-5
CASSQLAVQETQYF
>TRBV7-8|TRBJ1-6
CASSLASGDISPLHF
>TRBV7-2|TRBJ2-7
CASRRNSQGSYEQYF
>TRBV7-2|TRBJ2-7
CASSRRREGPYEQYF
>TRBV7-2|TRBJ1-4
CASSLARGEKLFF
>TRBV3-1/TRBV3-2|TRBJ2-1
CASSTSGEQFF
>TRBV6-2/TRBV6-3|TRBJ2-1
CASSYSQGTGIYNEQFF
>TRBV6-5|TRBJ1-6
CASSPGSGNSPLHF
>TRBV7-2|TRBJ2-7
CASSLERLDPYEQYF
>TRBV14|TRBJ2-1
CASSLRTSGRPRDNEQFF
>TRBV30|TRBJ1-1
CAWSVLGANTEAFF
>TRBV27|TRBJ2-1
CASSPGTSGRYNEQFF
>TRBV12-3/TRBV12-4|TRBJ1-5
CASSSGGDQPQHF
>TRBV5-1|TRBJ1-1
CASSLAETGSTEAFF
>TRBV25-1|TRBJ1-2
CASSERDTANYGYTF
>TRBV19|TRBJ1-3
CASADRSKLSGNTIYF
>TRBV2|TRBJ1-1
CARTSGTGVGLAFF
>TRBV5-1|TRBJ2-1
CASSRGTSGRGEQFF
>TRBV6-2/TRBV6-3|TRBJ1-5
CASSGQGAQNQPQHF
>TRBV7-2|TRBJ1-1
CASSLLARKAFF
>TRBV6-5|TRBJ1-2
CASSSHGTGIDYGYTF
>TRBV14|TRBJ1-6
CASSQEDRASPLHF
>TRBV10-3|TRBJ1-2
CAISAGEYGYTF
>TRBV4-2|TRBJ2-3
CASSQDRTPGGTDTQYF
>TRBV10-2|TRBJ1-2
CASSEQGARGYTF
>TRBV20-1|TRBJ1-4
CSASYRVGEYEKLFF
>TRBV2|TRBJ2-1
CASSATSGNSDEQFF
>TRBV5-8|TRBJ1-4
CASSPWTGSFSTNEKLFF
>TRBV18|TRBJ1-1
CASSPGAGDKNTEAFF
>TRBV6-5|TRBJ1-2
CASSYSRTGPNYGYTF
>TRBV2|TRBJ2-3
CASPGVASGTDTQYF
>TRBV7-7|TRBJ1-1
CASSSLTRDMNTEAFF
>TRBV11-3|TRBJ2-7
CASRRTPDSSYEQYF
>TRBV10-1|TRBJ1-1
CASSSDRGPEAFF
>TRBV5-4|TRBJ2-2
CASSSSPRGPTGELFF
>TRBV2|TRBJ1-2
CASSTSLRQGAYGYTF
>TRBV4-3|TRBJ2-7
CASSQDRGRLEQYF
>TRBV6-1|TRBJ2-7
CASSEAPTWDMAYEQYF
>TRBV12-3/TRBV12-4|TRBJ1-1
CASSLGTTGGPF
>TRBV3-1/TRBV3-2|TRBJ2-7
CASSHLDSYEQYF
>TRBV30|TRBJ2-3
CAWRELAPDTQYF
>TRBV6-5|TRBJ2-7
CASKGTSGSYEQYF